Listed below are T cell receptor beta chains from one sample, sequenced in a study of spatial heterogeneity in lung cancer. Each CDR3 protein is one row after TCRdb ran MiXCR on the 5' RACE reads. This table has about 40,000 distinct CDR3 sequences, roughly 5.4% appearing once. This specimen consisted of PBMCs, obtained at surgery. The receptors shown here come from a female donor with early-stage non-small cell lung cancer. CDR3s include the opening cysteine and the closing phenylalanine or tryptophan. A D gene is named only where the DNA matches it firmly. Size tells how often a clone was seen (once, few, many) or the class of an expanded clone, and some rows leave it out.

D | J | size | V | DNA | CDR3
TRBD2 | TRBJ2-5 | many | TRBV3-1 | TGTGCCAGCAGCCAGGCTAGCGGGAGGGAGACCCAGTACTTC | CASSQASGRETQYF
TRBD1 | TRBJ1-3 | NA | TRBV18 | TGTGCCAGCTCACAAGGACAGGGGGACGCAGGAAACACCATATATTTT | CASSQGQGDAGNTIYF
NA | TRBJ1-1 | NA | TRBV10-3 | TGTGCCATCAGTGGAGGGGCTGTTGAAGCTTTCTTT | CAISGGAVEAFF
TRBD1 | TRBJ2-1 | NA | TRBV6-5 | TGTGCCAGCAGCCCCTCAATACAGGGGCCTAAAAACAATGAGCAGTTCTTC | CASSPSIQGPKNNEQFF
TRBD1 | TRBJ1-1 | few | TRBV6-5 | TGTGCCAGCAGTTACTCAGGACAGGGGACGGCGAACACTGAAGCTTTCTTT | CASSYSGQGTANTEAFF
NA | TRBJ2-7 | many | TRBV5-5 | TGTGCCAGCAGCCTCTCATTGGACGAGCAGTACTTC | CASSLSLDEQYF
NA | TRBJ2-3 | many | TRBV6-1 | TGTGCCAGCCGCCGGGACGGATCTAGCACAGATACGCAGTATTTT | CASRRDGSSTDTQYF
NA | TRBJ1-1 | medium-sized | TRBV10-1 | TGCGCCAGCAGCCGCGGACAGAACACTGAAGCTTTCTTT | CASSRGQNTEAFF
TRBD1 | TRBJ2-5 | many | TRBV28 | TGTGCCAGCAGTTTAAGGGTTCGTGACCGGGACAGGGGGCATGAGGTGACCCAGTACTTC | CASSLRVRDRDRGHEVTQYF
TRBD1 | TRBJ2-3 | NA | TRBV27 | TGTGCCAGCAGTCCCTACTCCGGGACAGGGGGCGCGGATACGCAGTATTTT | CASSPYSGTGGADTQYF
NA | TRBJ1-1 | many | TRBV14 | TGTGCCAGCAGCCCAGAGACACCGAACACTGAAGCTTTCTTT | CASSPETPNTEAFF
NA | TRBJ2-3 | few | TRBV12-3/TRBV12-4 | TGTGCCAGCAGTTGGGAACTTTTCACAGATACGCAGTATTTT | CASSWELFTDTQYF
NA | TRBJ1-1 | NA | TRBV6-5 | TGTGCCAGCAGTTACATGAGTCTGGGCACTGAAGCTTTCTTT | CASSYMSLGTEAFF
NA | TRBJ2-7 | NA | TRBV6-5 | TGTGCCAGCAGTTACGGAGGGGCTCTATATTCCTACGAGCAGTACTTC | CASSYGGALYSYEQYF
TRBD1 | TRBJ2-6 | NA | TRBV5-1 | TGCGCCAGCAGAGTAACGGGACAGCACACCACTGGGGCCAACGTCCTGACTTTC | CASRVTGQHTTGANVLTF
NA | TRBJ2-7 | few | TRBV19 | TGTGCCAGTAGCCAGGGACTCTACGAGCAGTACTTC | CASSQGLYEQYF
NA | TRBJ2-4 | many | TRBV10-3 | TGTGCCATCTCCGAGGAGAGGTTAGCCAAAAACATTCAGTACTTC | CAISEERLAKNIQYF
TRBD1 | TRBJ2-5 | many | TRBV5-1 | TGCGCCAGCAGCAACGGGACAGGGGCGCGAGAGACCCAGTACTTC | CASSNGTGARETQYF
TRBD1 | TRBJ1-4 | few | TRBV9 | TGTGCCAGCAGCGTAGACGGGACAGGGAGTGAAAAACTGTTTTTT | CASSVDGTGSEKLFF
TRBD1 | TRBJ2-7 | many | TRBV20-1 | TGCAGTGCTAGAGGTCCGGGACAGGGTAGTTCTGGGCAGTACTTC | CSARGPGQGSSGQYF
TRBD1 | TRBJ1-6 | NA | TRBV5-5 | TGTGCCAGCAGCCTCCGGGACAGATCGAGCTCCTATAATTCACCCCTCCACTTT | CASSLRDRSSSYNSPLHF
NA | TRBJ1-1 | medium-sized | TRBV7-3 | TGTGCCAGCAGCTTAGGGTATGGGGTGCTGAGAGCTTTCTTT | CASSLGYGVLRAFF
NA | TRBJ2-5 | many | TRBV18 | TGTGCCAGCTCACCACAGTGGGGTCGAGAGACCCAGTACTTC | CASSPQWGRETQYF
TRBD1 | TRBJ1-2 | many | TRBV6-1 | TGTGCCAGCACTCTGGGACAGACTAACTATGGCTACACCTTC | CASTLGQTNYGYTF
NA | TRBJ2-5 | many | TRBV4-1 | TGCGCCAGCAGCCAAGTGGCGATAGGACAAGAGACCCAGTACTTC | CASSQVAIGQETQYF
NA | TRBJ2-1 | many | TRBV20-1 | TGCAGTGCTAGTTGGCAGGGGGACTTACGGTTCTTC | CSASWQGDLRFF
TRBD1 | TRBJ1-6 | many | TRBV7-9 | TGTGCCAGCAGCACTCACGCAAGACAGGGATTCAGTTCACCCCTCCACTTT | CASSTHARQGFSSPLHF
NA | TRBJ2-6 | many | TRBV7-3 | TGTGCCAGCAGCTTAAGGGGTTCGGGGCCCGGGGCCAACGTCCTGACTTTC | CASSLRGSGPGANVLTF
TRBD2 | TRBJ2-7 | many | TRBV7-3 | TGTGCCAGCAGCGCTATAGCGGGGGGGCCGTACTACGAGCAGTACTTC | CASSAIAGGPYYEQYF
NA | TRBJ1-1 | many | TRBV29-1 | TGCAGCGCACTAATGACAGACTCGAACACTGAAGCTTTCTTT | CSALMTDSNTEAFF
NA | TRBJ1-5 | many | TRBV6-1 | TGTGCCAGCAGGTTTGAGCGGGATCAGCCCCAGCATTTT | CASRFERDQPQHF
NA | TRBJ2-4 | many | TRBV21-1 | TGTGCCAGCAGCAAAGCTGAACCAGGCCGGGGAGCCAAAAACATTCAGTACTTC | CASSKAEPGRGAKNIQYF
TRBD1 | TRBJ1-5 | few | TRBV18 | TGTGCCAGCTCACCCCCGACAGGGCCAAGCAATCAGCCCCAGCATTTT | CASSPPTGPSNQPQHF
TRBD1 | TRBJ1-2 | many | TRBV4-1 | TGCGCCAGCAGCCAACTGGGGACAGGGGCTCAGGGCTACACCTTC | CASSQLGTGAQGYTF
NA | TRBJ2-2 | many | TRBV2 | TGTGCCAGCAGTCCGGACTCCGGGGAGCTGTTTTTT | CASSPDSGELFF
NA | TRBJ2-1 | NA | TRBV6-2/TRBV6-3 | TGTGCCATCCTGGGGACGGGGGCCTTGTACAATGAGCAGTTCTTC | CAILGTGALYNEQFF
TRBD1 | TRBJ1-2 | many | TRBV28 | TGTGCCAGCAGCAAACAGGGGATGGGCTATGGCTACACCTTC | CASSKQGMGYGYTF
TRBD1 | TRBJ2-7 | many | TRBV11-2 | TGTGCCAGCAGCTTAGAGACAGGGGGCAACGACGAGCAGTACTTC | CASSLETGGNDEQYF
NA | TRBJ2-7 | NA | TRBV18 | TGTGCCAGCTCACCACCGGATAGGGGCCCCGAGCAGTACTTC | CASSPPDRGPEQYF
NA | TRBJ1-1 | many | TRBV3-1 | TGTGCCAGCAGCCAAGTAGCTATAGGGACTGAAGCTTTCTTT | CASSQVAIGTEAFF